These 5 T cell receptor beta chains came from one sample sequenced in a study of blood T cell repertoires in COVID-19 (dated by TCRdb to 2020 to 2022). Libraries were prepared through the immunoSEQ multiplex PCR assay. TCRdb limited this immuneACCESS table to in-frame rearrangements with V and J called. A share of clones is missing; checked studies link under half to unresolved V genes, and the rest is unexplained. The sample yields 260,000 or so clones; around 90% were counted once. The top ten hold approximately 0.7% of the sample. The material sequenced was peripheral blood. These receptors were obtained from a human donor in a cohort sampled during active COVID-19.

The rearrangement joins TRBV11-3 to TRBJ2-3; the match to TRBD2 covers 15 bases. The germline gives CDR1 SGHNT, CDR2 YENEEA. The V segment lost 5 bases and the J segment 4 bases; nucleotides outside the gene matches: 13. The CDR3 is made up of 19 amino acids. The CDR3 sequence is CASSGGLAGGPGGADTQYF. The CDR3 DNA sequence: TGTGCCAGCAGCGGAGGACTAGCGGGGGGGCCGGGTGGTGCAGATACGCAGTATTTT.

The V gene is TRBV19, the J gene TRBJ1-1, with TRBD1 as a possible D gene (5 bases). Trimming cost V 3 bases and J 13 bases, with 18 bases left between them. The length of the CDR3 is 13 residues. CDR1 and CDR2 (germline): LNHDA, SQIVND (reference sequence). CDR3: CASSMAPGDAGFF. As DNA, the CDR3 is TGTGCCAGTAGTATGGCCCCGGGGGACGCTGGTTTCTTT.

The CDR3 sequence: CASSTWDRGSGSPLHF. The CDR3 bases are TGTGCCAGCAGCACGTGGGATCGGGGGTCGGGATCACCCCTCCACTTT. The chain has TRBV11-2 and TRBJ1-6; maybe TRBD1 (5 bases). V shed 5 bases and J shed 10 bases, with 21 bases lying between them. The CDR3 extends over 16 amino acids. The germline V gene encodes CDR1 SGHAT and CDR2 FQNNGV.

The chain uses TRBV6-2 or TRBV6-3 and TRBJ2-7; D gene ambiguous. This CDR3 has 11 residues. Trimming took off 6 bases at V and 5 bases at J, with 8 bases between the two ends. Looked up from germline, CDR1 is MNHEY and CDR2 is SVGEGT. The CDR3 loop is CASSLRHEQYF. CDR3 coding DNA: TGTGCCAGCAGCCTCAGGCACGAGCAGTACTTC.

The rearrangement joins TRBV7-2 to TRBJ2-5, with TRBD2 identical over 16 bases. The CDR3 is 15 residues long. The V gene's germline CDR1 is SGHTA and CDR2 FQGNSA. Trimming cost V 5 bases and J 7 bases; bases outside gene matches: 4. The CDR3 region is CASSQGLAGGGTQYF. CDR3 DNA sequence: TGTGCCAGCAGCCAGGGACTAGCGGGAGGGGGGACCCAGTACTTC.